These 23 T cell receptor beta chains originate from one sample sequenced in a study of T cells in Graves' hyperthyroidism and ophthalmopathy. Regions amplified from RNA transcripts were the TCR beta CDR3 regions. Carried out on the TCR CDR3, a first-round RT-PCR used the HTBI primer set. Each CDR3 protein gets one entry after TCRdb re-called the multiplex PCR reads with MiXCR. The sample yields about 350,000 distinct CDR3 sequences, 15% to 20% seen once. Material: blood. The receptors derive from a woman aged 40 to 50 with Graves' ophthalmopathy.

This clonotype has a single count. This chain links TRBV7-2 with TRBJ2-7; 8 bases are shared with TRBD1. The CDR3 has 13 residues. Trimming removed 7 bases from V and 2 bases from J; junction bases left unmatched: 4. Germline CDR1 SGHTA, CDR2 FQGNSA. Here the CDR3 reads CASTTGGPYEQYF. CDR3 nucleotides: TGTGCCAGCACTACAGGGGGACCCTACGAGCAGTACTTC.

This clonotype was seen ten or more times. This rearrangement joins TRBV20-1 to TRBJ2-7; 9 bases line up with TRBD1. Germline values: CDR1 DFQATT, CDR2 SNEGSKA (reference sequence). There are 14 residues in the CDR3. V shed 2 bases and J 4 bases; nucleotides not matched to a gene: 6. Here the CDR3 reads CSARTGTGWYEQYF. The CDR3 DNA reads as TGCAGTGCTAGAACCGGGACAGGGTGGTACGAGCAGTACTTC.

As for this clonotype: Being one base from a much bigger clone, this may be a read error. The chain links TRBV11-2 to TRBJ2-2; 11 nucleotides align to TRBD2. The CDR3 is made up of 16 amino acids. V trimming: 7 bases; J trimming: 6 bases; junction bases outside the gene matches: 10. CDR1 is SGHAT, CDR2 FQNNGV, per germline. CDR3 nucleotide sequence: TGTGCCAGCAACGGGCTAGCGGGAGGAATCGCCGGGGAGCTGTTTTTT. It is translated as CASNGLAGGIAGELFF. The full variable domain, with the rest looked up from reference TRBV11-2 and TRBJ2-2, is EAGVAQSPRYKIIEKRQSVAFWCNPISGHATLYWYQQILGQGPKLLIQFQNNGVVDDSQLPKDRFSAERLKGVDSTLKIQPAKLEDSAVYLCASNGLAGGIAGELFFGEGSRLTVL.

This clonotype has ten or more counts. The CDR3 DNA follows: TGTGCCAGCAGCTTTTACGACAGGGAAGTTAACGGCTACACCTTC. It encodes CASSFYDREVNGYTF. The chain combines TRBV5-5 with TRBJ1-2; TRBD1 agrees at 7 bases. This CDR3 has 15 amino acids. From germline, CDR1 is SGHKS and CDR2 YYEKEE (reference sequence). With V trimmed by 2 bases and J by 8 bases, 12 bases remained unmatched.

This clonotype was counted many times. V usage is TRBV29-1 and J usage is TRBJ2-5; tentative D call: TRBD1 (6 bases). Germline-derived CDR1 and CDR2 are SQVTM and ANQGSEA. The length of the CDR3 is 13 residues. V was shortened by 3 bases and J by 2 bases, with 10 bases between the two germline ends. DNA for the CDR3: TGCAGCGTTGATCGGGACAAGCAAGAGACCCAGTACTTC. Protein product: CSVDRDKQETQYF.

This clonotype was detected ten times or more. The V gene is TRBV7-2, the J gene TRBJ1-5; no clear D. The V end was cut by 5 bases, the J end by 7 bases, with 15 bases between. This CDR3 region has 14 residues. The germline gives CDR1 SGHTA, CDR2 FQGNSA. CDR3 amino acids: CASSRDTKRQPQHF. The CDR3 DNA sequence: TGTGCCAGCAGCCGTGACACAAAAAGGCAGCCCCAGCATTTT.

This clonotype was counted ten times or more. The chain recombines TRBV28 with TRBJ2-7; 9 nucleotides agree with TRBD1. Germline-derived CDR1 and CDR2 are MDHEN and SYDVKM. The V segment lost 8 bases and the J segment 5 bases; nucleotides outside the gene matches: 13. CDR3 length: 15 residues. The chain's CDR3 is CASFPYRGPMDEQYF. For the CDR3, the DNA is TGTGCCAGCTTTCCCTACAGGGGGCCGATGGACGAGCAGTACTTC.

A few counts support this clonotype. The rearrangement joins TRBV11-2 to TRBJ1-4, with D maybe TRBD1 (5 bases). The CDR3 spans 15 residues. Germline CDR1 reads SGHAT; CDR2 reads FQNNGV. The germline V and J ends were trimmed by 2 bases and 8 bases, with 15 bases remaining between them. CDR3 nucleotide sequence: TGTGCCAGCAGCTTATCCGGAGGGGCCAGCGAAAAACTGTTTTTT. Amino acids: CASSLSGGASEKLFF.

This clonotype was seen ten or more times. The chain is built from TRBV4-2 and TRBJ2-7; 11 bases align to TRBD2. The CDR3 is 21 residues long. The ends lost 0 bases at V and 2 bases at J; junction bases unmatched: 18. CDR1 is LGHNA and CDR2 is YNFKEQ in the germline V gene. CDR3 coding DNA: TGTGCCAGCAGCCAAGATATAGAGCGGGGACTAGCGGACACAAGGACCTACGAGCAGTACTTC. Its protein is CASSQDIERGLADTRTYEQYF.

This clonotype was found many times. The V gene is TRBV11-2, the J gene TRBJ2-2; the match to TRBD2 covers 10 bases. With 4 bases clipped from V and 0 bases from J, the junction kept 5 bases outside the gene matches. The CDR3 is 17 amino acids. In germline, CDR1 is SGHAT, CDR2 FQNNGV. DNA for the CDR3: TGTGCCAGCAGCTCTATAGCGGGAGGACCGAACACCGGGGAGCTGTTTTTT. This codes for CASSSIAGGPNTGELFF.

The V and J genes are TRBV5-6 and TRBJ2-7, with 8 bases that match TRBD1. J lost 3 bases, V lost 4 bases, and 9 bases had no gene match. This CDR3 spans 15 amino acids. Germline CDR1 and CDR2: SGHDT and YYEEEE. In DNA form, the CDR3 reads TGTGCCAGCAGCGAATCCGGGACAGGCTTCTACGAGCAGTACTTC. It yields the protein CASSESGTGFYEQYF.

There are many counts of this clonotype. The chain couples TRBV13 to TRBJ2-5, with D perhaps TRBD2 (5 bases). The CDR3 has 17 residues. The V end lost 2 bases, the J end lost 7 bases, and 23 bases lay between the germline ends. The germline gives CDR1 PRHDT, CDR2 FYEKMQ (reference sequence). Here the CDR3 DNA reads TGTGCCAGCAGCTTAACGGAGGACCAGCCGGGCTGGGGGACCCAGTACTTC. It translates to CASSLTEDQPGWGTQYF.

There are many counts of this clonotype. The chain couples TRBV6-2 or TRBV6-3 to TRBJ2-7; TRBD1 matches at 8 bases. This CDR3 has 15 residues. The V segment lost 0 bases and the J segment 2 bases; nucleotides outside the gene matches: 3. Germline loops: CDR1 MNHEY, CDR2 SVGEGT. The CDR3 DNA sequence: TGTGCCAGCAGTTACTCGGACAGGGCAACCTACGAGCAGTACTTC. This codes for CASSYSDRATYEQYF.

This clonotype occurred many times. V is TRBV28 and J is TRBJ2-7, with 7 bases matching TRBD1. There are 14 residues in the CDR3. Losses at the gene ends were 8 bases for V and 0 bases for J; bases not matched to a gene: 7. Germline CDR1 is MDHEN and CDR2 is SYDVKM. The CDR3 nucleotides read TGTGCCAGCGTGGGGCAGGGGGTCTCCTACGAGCAGTACTTC. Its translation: CASVGQGVSYEQYF.

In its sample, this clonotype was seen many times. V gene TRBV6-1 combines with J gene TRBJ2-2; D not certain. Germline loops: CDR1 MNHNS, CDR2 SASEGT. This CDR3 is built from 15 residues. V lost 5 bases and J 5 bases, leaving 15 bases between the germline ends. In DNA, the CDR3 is TGTGCCAGCAGTCAGTTTGAACCCAAAACCGGGGAGCTGTTTTTT. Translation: CASSQFEPKTGELFF.

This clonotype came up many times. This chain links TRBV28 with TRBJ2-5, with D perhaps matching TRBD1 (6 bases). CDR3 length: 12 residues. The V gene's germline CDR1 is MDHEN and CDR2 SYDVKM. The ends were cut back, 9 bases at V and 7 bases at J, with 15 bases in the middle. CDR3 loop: CASTGRGWTQYF. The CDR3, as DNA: TGTGCCAGTACAGGCAGGGGATGGACCCAGTACTTC.

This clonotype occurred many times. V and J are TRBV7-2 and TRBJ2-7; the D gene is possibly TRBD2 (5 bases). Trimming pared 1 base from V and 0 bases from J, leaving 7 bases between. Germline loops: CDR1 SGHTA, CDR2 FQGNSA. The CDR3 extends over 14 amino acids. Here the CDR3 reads CASSLEEGSYEQYF. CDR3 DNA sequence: TGTGCCAGCAGCTTAGAAGAGGGCTCCTACGAGCAGTACTTC.

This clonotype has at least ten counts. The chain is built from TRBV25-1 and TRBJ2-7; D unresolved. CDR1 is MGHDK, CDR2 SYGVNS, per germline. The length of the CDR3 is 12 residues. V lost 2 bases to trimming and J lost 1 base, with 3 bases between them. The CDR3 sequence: CASSELSYEQYF. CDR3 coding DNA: TGTGCCAGCAGTGAACTATCCTACGAGCAGTACTTC.

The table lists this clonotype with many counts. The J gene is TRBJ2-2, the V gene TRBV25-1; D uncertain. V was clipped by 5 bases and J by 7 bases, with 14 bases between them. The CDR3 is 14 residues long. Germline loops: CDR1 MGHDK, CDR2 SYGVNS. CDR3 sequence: CASSPPGWFGELFF. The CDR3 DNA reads TGTGCCAGCAGTCCCCCCGGGTGGTTCGGGGAGCTGTTTTTT.

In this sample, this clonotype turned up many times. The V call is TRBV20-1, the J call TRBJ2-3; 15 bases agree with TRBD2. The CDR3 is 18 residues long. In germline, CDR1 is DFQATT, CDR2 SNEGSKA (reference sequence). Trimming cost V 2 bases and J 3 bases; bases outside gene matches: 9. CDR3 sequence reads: CSARFSAGTSGRTDTQYF. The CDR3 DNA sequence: TGCAGTGCTAGATTCTCCGCCGGGACTAGCGGGAGGACAGATACGCAGTATTTT.

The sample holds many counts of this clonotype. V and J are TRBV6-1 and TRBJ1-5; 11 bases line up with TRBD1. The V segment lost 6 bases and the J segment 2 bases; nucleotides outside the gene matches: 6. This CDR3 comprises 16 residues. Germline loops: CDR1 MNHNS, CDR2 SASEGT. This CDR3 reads CASSLGQGERNQPQHF. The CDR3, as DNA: TGTGCCAGCAGCTTGGGACAGGGGGAACGCAATCAGCCCCAGCATTTT.

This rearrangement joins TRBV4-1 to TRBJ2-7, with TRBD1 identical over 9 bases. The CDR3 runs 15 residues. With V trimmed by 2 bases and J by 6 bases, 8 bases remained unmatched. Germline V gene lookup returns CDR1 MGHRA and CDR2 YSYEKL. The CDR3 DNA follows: TGCGCCAGCAGCCAACACCAGGACAGGGGTATCGAGCAGTACTTC. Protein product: CASSQHQDRGIEQYF.

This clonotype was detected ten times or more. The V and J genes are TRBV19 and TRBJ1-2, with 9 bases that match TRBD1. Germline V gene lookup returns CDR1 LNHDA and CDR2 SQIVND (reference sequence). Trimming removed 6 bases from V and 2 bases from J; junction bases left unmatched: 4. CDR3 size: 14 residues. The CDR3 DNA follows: TGTGCCAGTAGACCGACAGGGGGAAACTATGGCTACACCTTC. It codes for CASRPTGGNYGYTF. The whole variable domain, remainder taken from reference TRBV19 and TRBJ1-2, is DGGITQSPKYLFRKEGQNVTLSCEQNLNHDAMYWYRQDPGQGLRLIYYSQIVNDFQKGDIAEGYSVSREKKESFPLTVTSAQKNPTAFYLCASRPTGGNYGYTFGSGTRLTVV.